This T cell receptor (beta chain) was sequenced during a study of human T cells and chemical hapten exposure. TCRdb recomputed calls from the RACE reads with MiXCR, one row per CDR3 protein. Of approximately 60,000 distinct CDR3 sequences in the sample, approximately 10% were seen once. In this sample, this clonotype turned up a few times. Time point denoted: patch test 3, about 24 weeks after DPC sensitization. Treatment noted: therapeutic diphenylcyclopropenone sensitization with weekly scalp DPC. V dropped 3 bases and J dropped 5 bases, with 10 bases sitting between them. The germline V gene has CDR1 LNHDA and CDR2 SQIVND (reference sequence). The CDR3 totals 14 residues.

The sequences come from whole blood, collected in connection with sensitization to the hapten diphenylcyclopropenone (DPC). The TCR was taken from a woman aged 30 to 39 with alopecia areata. Some clones in this sample may be carry-over from other donors' samples. The genes are TRBV19 and TRBJ1-4; perhaps TRBD1 as D (5 bases). As DNA, the CDR3 is TGTGCCAGTAGTATCGGGACGACGAATGAAAAACTGTTTTTT. Protein product: CASSIGTTNEKLFF.